The 16 T cell receptor beta chains below come from one sample, sequenced in a study of T cell clonality in common variable immunodeficiency. The method was immunoSEQ multiplex PCR; TCRdb's version includes in-frame clones alone and lacks a portion of them. The sample has 32,000 or so clones, none seen only once. Which antigens these TCRs recognize remains unknown. Study-wide points: In common variable immunodeficiency, TCR beta chains reportedly carried fewer deletions and N-nucleotide insertions.

Sequencing was carried out using peripheral blood mononuclear cells. Source of these receptors: a human donor with common variable immunodeficiency.

Points on this clone: With the read ending 3 residues before the CDR3 end, the germline J gene is used to fill in that end. This rearrangement joins TRBV19 to TRBJ2-2; 9 nucleotides match TRBD1. CDR1 and CDR2 from the germline V gene are LNHDA and SQIVND (reference sequence). The CDR3 is made up of 14 amino acids. V trimming: 7 bases; J trimming: 4 bases; junction bases outside the gene matches: 4. The part of the CDR3 DNA that was read is TGTGCCAGTACCACAGGGGGCGGCACCGGGGAG. Its translation: CASTTGGGTGE. The full CDR3 sequence reads CASTTGGGTGELFF.

Notes on this clone: The CDR3 is cut off 3 residues early in the read; its end comes from the germline J gene. The J gene is TRBJ1-2, the V gene TRBV7-6, with TRBD1 identical over 8 bases. Germline CDR1 is SGHVS and CDR2 is FNYEAQ. This CDR3 spans 13 amino acids. The DNA read from the CDR3 is TGTGCCAGCAGCATCGGGACAGGCCGGGGC. Translating it yields CASSIGTGRG. The whole CDR3 region reads CASSIGTGRGYTF.

This clone turned up a few times. The sequence runs out 3 residues before the end of the CDR3; the remainder is reconstructed from the germline J gene. The chain recombines TRBV19 with TRBJ1-2; 8 nucleotides align to TRBD1. The CDR3 has 14 amino acids. V trimming: 4 bases; J trimming: 4 bases; junction bases outside the gene matches: 5. Per the germline V gene, CDR1 is LNHDA and CDR2 is SQIVND (reference sequence). CDR3 DNA, as far as it was read: TGTGCCAGTAGTACGGACAGGGCGAGCTATGGC. This gives the protein CASSTDRASYG. The entire CDR3 protein reads CASSTDRASYGYTF. The complete variable domain, with remaining parts taken from reference TRBV19 and TRBJ1-2, reads DGGITQSPKYLFRKEGQNVTLSCEQNLNHDAMYWYRQDPGQGLRLIYYSQIVNDFQKGDIAEGYSVSREKKESFPLTVTSAQKNPTAFYLCASSTDRASYGYTFGSGTRLTVV.

This clone was picked up a small number of times. Read sequence stops 3 residues before the CDR3 end, and the germline J gene provides the missing end. The chain couples TRBV30 to TRBJ1-5, with D hard to call. CDR3 length: 12 residues. Germline CDR1 GTSNPN, CDR2 SVGIG (reference sequence). V lost 0 bases to trimming and J lost 4 bases, with 4 bases between them. The covered CDR3 bases are TGTGCCTGGAGTGTCCCTAATCAGCCC. Residues: CAWSVPNQP. The entire CDR3 is CAWSVPNQPQHF.

This clone was counted only a few times. From the germline J gene comes the end of the CDR3, since the read stops 3 residues before it. The chain has TRBV19 and TRBJ1-2; no clear D. Germline V gene lookup returns CDR1 LNHDA and CDR2 SQIVND (reference sequence). The CDR3 consists of 14 residues. V was clipped by 6 bases and J by 6 bases, with 17 bases between them. The CDR3 protein is CASSPLERPNGYTF. The part of the CDR3 DNA that was read is TGTGCCAGTAGCCCCCTTGAAAGGCCCAATGGC.

There are a few counts of this clone. With the read ending 3 residues before the CDR3 end, the germline J gene is used to fill in that end. This chain uses TRBV30 with TRBJ1-5; D is perhaps TRBD1 (6 bases). The CDR3 is 14 residues long. V shed 2 bases and J shed 7 bases, with 15 bases lying between them. Germline CDR1 and CDR2: GTSNPN and SVGIG (reference sequence). The CDR3 here is CAWSFTGWNQPQHF. The CDR3 DNA, read in part, is TGTGCCTGGAGTTTCACAGGGTGGAACCAGCCC.

This clone was counted ten times or more. This CDR3 is CSAGDRGSTDTQYF. The sequenced part of the CDR3 DNA is TGCAGTGCAGGGGACAGGGGAAGCACAGATACG. The V call is TRBV20-1, the J call TRBJ2-3; TRBD1 matches at 10 bases. Read data end 3 residues before the CDR3 end; the end is taken from the germline J gene. The V gene's germline CDR1 is DFQATT and CDR2 SNEGSKA (reference sequence). This CDR3 region has 14 residues. J gave up 0 bases and V 6 bases, and 3 bases lay outside the gene matches.

This clone was seen ten or more times. The read ends 3 residues shy of where the CDR3 ends; the end is completed using the germline J gene. This chain connects TRBV5-5 to TRBJ1-2; unclear D gene. The length of the CDR3 is 14 residues. V was trimmed by 2 bases and J by 5 bases, leaving 13 bases between them. Per germline, CDR1 SGHKS and CDR2 YYEKEE (reference sequence). The CDR3 region is CASSFFGGGYGYTF. The CDR3 bases that were read are TGTGCCAGCAGCTTCTTTGGAGGCGGGTATGGC.

This clone was seen only a few times. From the germline J gene comes the end of the CDR3, since the read stops 3 residues before it. V usage is TRBV7-9 and J usage is TRBJ2-5, with D perhaps TRBD1 (6 bases). The CDR3 contains 14 residues. Germline CDR1 and CDR2: SEHNR and FQNEAQ (reference sequence). Trimming left V 5 bases short and J 1 base short, with 11 bases between. The part of the CDR3 DNA that was read is TGTGCCAGCAGCGTACAGGGCCCCCAAGAGACC. Translating it yields CASSVQGPQET. Given in full, the CDR3 is CASSVQGPQETQYF.

About this clone: The DNA ends 3 residues before the CDR3 does, and the rest of the CDR3 is filled in from the germline J gene. The chain has TRBV18 and TRBJ2-3; D might be TRBD1 (6 bases). CDR3 length equals 15 residues. The V end was cut by 0 bases, the J end by 1 base, with 8 bases between. Germline V lookup: CDR1 KGHSH, CDR2 LQKENI. CDR3 bases read: TGTGCCAGCTCACCACCGTACAGGGGCACAGATACG. Translated, it gives CASSPPYRGTDT. The full CDR3 sequence reads CASSPPYRGTDTQYF.

There are many counts of this clone. The CDR3 end lies 3 residues beyond the end of the read and is filled in from the germline J gene. The genes are TRBV20-1 and TRBJ2-7, with 10 bases aligning to TRBD1. The germline V gene has CDR1 DFQATT and CDR2 SNEGSKA (reference sequence). V shed 0 bases, J shed 5 bases, and the junction held 7 bases outside the gene matches. This CDR3 contains 15 residues. The sequenced CDR3 bases are TGCAGTGCTAGAGATCTGACAGGGGGCAGGAACGAG. It yields the protein CSARDLTGGRNE. The whole CDR3 protein is CSARDLTGGRNEQYF.

The table lists this clone with many counts. The read falls 3 residues short of the CDR3 end, and the missing part is taken from the germline J gene. This chain links TRBV18 with TRBJ2-7; possible D gene TRBD1, 6 bases. The germline CDR1 and CDR2 sequences are KGHSH and LQKENI. CDR3 length equals 13 residues. V was trimmed by 5 bases and J by 2 bases, leaving 10 bases between them. The sequenced part of the CDR3 DNA is TGTGCCAGCTCAAACAGGGACCCCTACGAG. Its protein is CASSNRDPYE. The complete CDR3 sequence is CASSNRDPYEQYF.

The sample holds many counts of this clone. The read falls 3 residues short of the CDR3 end, and the missing part is taken from the germline J gene. This rearrangement joins TRBV5-1 to TRBJ2-1, with TRBD2 matching over 10 bases. The CDR3 totals 16 residues. Germline V lookup: CDR1 SGHRS, CDR2 YFSETQ. After removal of 0 bases from V and 7 bases from J, the junction contained 7 bases not matched to a gene. The CDR3 bases that were read are TGCGCCAGCAGCTTGGGGCCTAGCGGGGGACAGAATGAG. It specifies CASSLGPSGGQNE. The entire CDR3 is CASSLGPSGGQNEQFF.

Comment on this clone: The CDR3 goes on 3 residues after the read ends, and that part is filled in from the germline J gene. The chain recombines TRBV2 with TRBJ1-5, with 7 nucleotides matching TRBD1. The length of the CDR3 is 15 residues. The J segment lost 1 base and the V segment lost 1 base, leaving 1 base of the junction unmatched. CDR1 SNHLY and CDR2 FYNNEI come from the germline V gene. CDR3: CASSEGGQSNQPQHF. Partial CDR3 DNA: TGTGCCAGCAGTGAAGGGGGACAGAGCAATCAGCCC.

This clone showed up many times. Read sequence stops 3 residues before the CDR3 end, and the germline J gene provides the missing end. The chain combines TRBV30 with TRBJ1-1; D uncertain. The CDR3 extends over 14 amino acids. V gave up 0 bases and J gave up 0 bases, with 8 bases separating them. CDR1 is GTSNPN and CDR2 is SVGIG in the germline V gene (reference sequence). The CDR3 is CAWSVRVMNTEAFF. The CDR3 DNA, read in part, is TGTGCCTGGAGTGTACGGGTGATGAACACTGAA.

In this sample, this clone turned up many times. The CDR3 goes on 3 residues after the read ends, and that part is filled in from the germline J gene. The V gene is TRBV10-1, the J gene TRBJ1-2, with 11 positions matching TRBD1. Germline CDR1 reads WNHNN; CDR2 reads SYGVQD (reference sequence). The CDR3 is 13 residues long. Incomplete CDR3 DNA: TGCGCCAGCACCGGACAGGGGGCGGCCGGC. Translating it yields CASTGQGAAG. The CDR3, in full, reads CASTGQGAAGYTF.